The rows below give T cell receptor beta chains drawn from one sample of a study of long-term antiretroviral therapy in people with HIV. The method was immunoSEQ multiplex PCR; TCRdb's version includes in-frame clones alone and lacks a portion of them. The repertoire holds almost 30,000 clones, with 85% to 90% as singletons. Specimen: unsorted PBMCs, collected 3.2 years before starting antiretroviral therapy. These TCRs come from a man in his fifties or sixties with HIV. CDR3s include the opening cysteine and the closing phenylalanine or tryptophan. Fields, in order: CDR3 DNA, CDR3 protein, J gene, V gene, clone size, D gene. D genes are given only for firm matches. Some rows have no size entry. The others give once, few or many, or a class for an expanded clone.

CDR3nt: TGTGCCAGCAGCCTTGACAGGCAAGGAAATCAGCCCCAGCATTTT
CDR3aa: CASSLDRQGNQPQHF
j_gene: TRBJ1-5
v_gene: TRBV2
abundance: NA
d_gene: NA

CDR3nt: TGCAGCGCCAAATTCGTGGGGGAGCTGTTTTTT
CDR3aa: CSAKFVGELFF
j_gene: TRBJ2-2
v_gene: TRBV29-1
abundance: NA
d_gene: NA

CDR3nt: TGCGCCAGCAGCCTCTACTCTGGAAACACCATATATTTT
CDR3aa: CASSLYSGNTIYF
j_gene: TRBJ1-3
v_gene: TRBV5-1
abundance: once
d_gene: NA

CDR3nt: TGCGCCAGCAGCTTGATTGGCGGACAAGAGACCCAGTACTTC
CDR3aa: CASSLIGGQETQYF
j_gene: TRBJ2-5
v_gene: TRBV5-1
abundance: NA
d_gene: NA

CDR3nt: TGTGCCAGCAGCCAACGCAGAACCTATGGCTACACCTTC
CDR3aa: CASSQRRTYGYTF
j_gene: TRBJ1-2
v_gene: TRBV14
abundance: NA
d_gene: NA

CDR3nt: TGTGCCAGCAGTCTTGATCGATTAGGGACAGGGGTAAATCAGCCCCAGCATTTT
CDR3aa: CASSLDRLGTGVNQPQHF
j_gene: TRBJ1-5
v_gene: TRBV2
abundance: NA
d_gene: TRBD1

CDR3nt: TGTGCCAGTAGTATACAGGGGAACACTGAAGCTTTCTTT
CDR3aa: CASSIQGNTEAFF
j_gene: TRBJ1-1
v_gene: TRBV19
abundance: NA
d_gene: NA

CDR3nt: TGTGCCACCAGCAGAGGCGCTAGCGGAGTCGGAGAGCAGTTCTTC
CDR3aa: CATSRGASGVGEQFF
j_gene: TRBJ2-1
v_gene: TRBV15
abundance: NA
d_gene: TRBD2

CDR3nt: TGTGCCAGCTCACCACCAAACAGGGGCGGTGAGCAGTTCTTC
CDR3aa: CASSPPNRGGEQFF
j_gene: TRBJ2-1
v_gene: TRBV18
abundance: NA
d_gene: TRBD1

CDR3nt: TGCGCCAGCAGCCAAGTAATAGCGGGAGAGTGGGAGCAGTACTTC
CDR3aa: CASSQVIAGEWEQYF
j_gene: TRBJ2-7
v_gene: TRBV4-1
abundance: once
d_gene: TRBD2

CDR3nt: TGTGCCAGCAGCGCTCGACAGGACTCGCCCCAGCATTTT
CDR3aa: CASSARQDSPQHF
j_gene: TRBJ1-5
v_gene: TRBV5-4
abundance: NA
d_gene: NA

CDR3nt: TGTGCCAGCAGCTTGGGGCTAGCGGGAGGGGTACCGGAGCTGTTTTTT
CDR3aa: CASSLGLAGGVPELFF
j_gene: TRBJ2-2
v_gene: TRBV5-4
abundance: once
d_gene: TRBD2

CDR3nt: TGTGCCACCAGCCCCAGGGGGGAGGTGTACGAGCAGTACTTC
CDR3aa: CATSPRGEVYEQYF
j_gene: TRBJ2-7
v_gene: TRBV15
abundance: once
d_gene: NA

CDR3nt: TGCGCCAGCAGCCTGCGACAGGGTGGCTACGAGCAGTACTTC
CDR3aa: CASSLRQGGYEQYF
j_gene: TRBJ2-7
v_gene: TRBV4-1
abundance: few
d_gene: TRBD1

CDR3nt: TGCAGTGCTAGTGTAGATACGCAGTATTTT
CDR3aa: CSASVDTQYF
j_gene: TRBJ2-3
v_gene: TRBV20-1
abundance: once
d_gene: NA

CDR3nt: TGCGCCAGCAGCTTGGGGACACCAAAATGGTATGGCTACACCTTC
CDR3aa: CASSLGTPKWYGYTF
j_gene: TRBJ1-2
v_gene: TRBV5-1
abundance: NA
d_gene: NA

CDR3nt: TGTGCCAGCAGCCCTGACAGGGTGTTCCCCACGAGACCCACAGATACGCAGTATTTT
CDR3aa: CASSPDRVFPTRPTDTQYF
j_gene: TRBJ2-3
v_gene: TRBV7-6
abundance: NA
d_gene: TRBD1

CDR3nt: TGTGCCAGCAGCTTAGGTTCCGGCCGAGCGGGGGACAAAAACATTCAGTACTTC
CDR3aa: CASSLGSGRAGDKNIQYF
j_gene: TRBJ2-4
v_gene: TRBV11-3
abundance: NA
d_gene: TRBD2

CDR3nt: TGCAGCGTTGTAGCGGGGGCGGGCACAGATACGCAGTATTTT
CDR3aa: CSVVAGAGTDTQYF
j_gene: TRBJ2-3
v_gene: TRBV29-1
abundance: NA
d_gene: TRBD2

CDR3nt: TGTGCCATAGTCAGCTCTGGAAACACCATATATTTT
CDR3aa: CAIVSSGNTIYF
j_gene: TRBJ1-3
v_gene: TRBV19
abundance: NA
d_gene: NA

CDR3nt: TGTGCCAGCAGTGTGGGTGGGGCCAACGTCCTGACTTTC
CDR3aa: CASSVGGANVLTF
j_gene: TRBJ2-6
v_gene: TRBV2
abundance: NA
d_gene: NA

CDR3nt: TGTGCCAGCAGCTTAACAGGGATTAGCAATCAGCCCCAGCATTTT
CDR3aa: CASSLTGISNQPQHF
j_gene: TRBJ1-5
v_gene: TRBV7-8
abundance: NA
d_gene: NA

CDR3nt: TGTGCCAGCAGCTCAGCTAGGGGGGCAGATACGCAGTATTTT
CDR3aa: CASSSARGADTQYF
j_gene: TRBJ2-3
v_gene: TRBV7-9
abundance: NA
d_gene: NA

CDR3nt: TGTGCCAGTGACGACAGGCGCAATCAGCCCCAGCATTTT
CDR3aa: CASDDRRNQPQHF
j_gene: TRBJ1-5
v_gene: TRBV2
abundance: NA
d_gene: NA

CDR3nt: TGTGCCAGCATACCCAGCGAAATAACCTACGAGCAGTACTTC
CDR3aa: CASIPSEITYEQYF
j_gene: TRBJ2-7
v_gene: TRBV2
abundance: NA
d_gene: NA

CDR3nt: TGCGCCAGCAGCAAGCTCGGGGGACTGAGGGGGGGAAGCTCCTACAATGAGCAGTTCTTC
CDR3aa: CASSKLGGLRGGSSYNEQFF
j_gene: TRBJ2-1
v_gene: TRBV5-1
abundance: NA
d_gene: NA

CDR3nt: TGTGCCAGCAGTGACTTACAACCCCCGGTGGGGACAGGGGGTCTCTCGGCCACCTACGAGCAGTACTTC
CDR3aa: CASSDLQPPVGTGGLSATYEQYF
j_gene: TRBJ2-7
v_gene: TRBV6-4
abundance: NA
d_gene: TRBD1

CDR3nt: TGTGCCAGCAGTGAATTTCTGACCGGGGAGCTGTTTTTT
CDR3aa: CASSEFLTGELFF
j_gene: TRBJ2-2
v_gene: TRBV25-1
abundance: NA
d_gene: NA

CDR3nt: TGTGCCAGCAGCCTAAGCCGGGCTAGCGGACAAGAGACCCAGTACTTC
CDR3aa: CASSLSRASGQETQYF
j_gene: TRBJ2-5
v_gene: TRBV14
abundance: NA
d_gene: TRBD2

CDR3nt: TGTGCCAGCAGCCAAGAGTTGTTCGGGGGAGATACGCAGTATTTT
CDR3aa: CASSQELFGGDTQYF
j_gene: TRBJ2-3
v_gene: TRBV4-2
abundance: NA
d_gene: NA

CDR3nt: TGCGCCAGCAGCCTCGCCCCCTCCTACAATGAGCAGTTCTTC
CDR3aa: CASSLAPSYNEQFF
j_gene: TRBJ2-1
v_gene: TRBV5-1
abundance: NA
d_gene: NA

CDR3nt: TGTGCCAGCAGTTCCCCGGGTAATGAGCAGTTCTTC
CDR3aa: CASSSPGNEQFF
j_gene: TRBJ2-1
v_gene: TRBV6-6
abundance: NA
d_gene: NA

CDR3nt: TGTGCCAGCAGCTTGGAAAGTTACAGCTCTGGGGCCAACGTCCTGACTTTC
CDR3aa: CASSLESYSSGANVLTF
j_gene: TRBJ2-6
v_gene: TRBV5-6
abundance: NA
d_gene: NA

CDR3nt: TGTGCCAGCAGCCAAGAGGGGCAGTCAGAATCGTCCGAGCAGTACTTC
CDR3aa: CASSQEGQSESSEQYF
j_gene: TRBJ2-7
v_gene: TRBV4-2
abundance: NA
d_gene: NA

CDR3nt: TGTGCCAGCAGTTCCGCCGGGACAACGAACACTGAAGCTTTCTTT
CDR3aa: CASSSAGTTNTEAFF
j_gene: TRBJ1-1
v_gene: TRBV28
abundance: NA
d_gene: NA

CDR3nt: TGTGCCAGCAGTGAAAATCTAGCGGGGGATATCCAAGAGACCCAGTACTTC
CDR3aa: CASSENLAGDIQETQYF
j_gene: TRBJ2-5
v_gene: TRBV2
abundance: once
d_gene: TRBD2

CDR3nt: TGTGCCAGTAGTATTTGGGAAATACCCCAGCATTTT
CDR3aa: CASSIWEIPQHF
j_gene: TRBJ1-5
v_gene: TRBV19
abundance: NA
d_gene: NA

CDR3nt: TGTGCCAGCAGCTTAGATTTATGGGCTAGCGGGGGGCTGGAGACCCAGTACTTC
CDR3aa: CASSLDLWASGGLETQYF
j_gene: TRBJ2-5
v_gene: TRBV11-2
abundance: NA
d_gene: TRBD2

CDR3nt: TGCGCCAGCAGCTTGGGCGTGGATGAAAAACTGTTTTTT
CDR3aa: CASSLGVDEKLFF
j_gene: TRBJ1-4
v_gene: TRBV5-1
abundance: NA
d_gene: NA

CDR3nt: TGTGCCATCAGTGACCAGTCTAGCGGGCAAGAGACCCAGTACTTC
CDR3aa: CAISDQSSGQETQYF
j_gene: TRBJ2-5
v_gene: TRBV10-3
abundance: NA
d_gene: TRBD2

CDR3nt: TGTGCCAGCGGGGGGACTATCCAAGAGACCCAGTACTTC
CDR3aa: CASGGTIQETQYF
j_gene: TRBJ2-5
v_gene: TRBV7-2
abundance: NA
d_gene: TRBD2

CDR3nt: TGTGCCAGCAGCCAAGATAACAGGTTGAGCTCACCCCTCCACTTT
CDR3aa: CASSQDNRLSSPLHF
j_gene: TRBJ1-6
v_gene: TRBV14
abundance: few
d_gene: NA

CDR3nt: TGCGCCAGCAGAGCCCAGTCTAATGAAAAACTGTTTTTT
CDR3aa: CASRAQSNEKLFF
j_gene: TRBJ1-4
v_gene: TRBV5-1
abundance: NA
d_gene: NA

CDR3nt: TGTGCCAGCAGCTTAGAACCTAGCGGGAGTAACCACGAGCAGTACTTC
CDR3aa: CASSLEPSGSNHEQYF
j_gene: TRBJ2-7
v_gene: TRBV7-6
abundance: few
d_gene: TRBD2

CDR3nt: TGTGCCAGCAGCTTCTGGACAGGAAGCACAGATACGCAGTATTTT
CDR3aa: CASSFWTGSTDTQYF
j_gene: TRBJ2-3
v_gene: TRBV5-4
abundance: NA
d_gene: TRBD1

CDR3nt: TGCGCCAGCAGCCAGGTAGGGGGACAGGGGAACGAGCAGTACTTC
CDR3aa: CASSQVGGQGNEQYF
j_gene: TRBJ2-7
v_gene: TRBV4-1
abundance: NA
d_gene: TRBD1

CDR3nt: TGTGCCTGGAGCGCCCAACAGGGAAATGAGCAGTTCTTC
CDR3aa: CAWSAQQGNEQFF
j_gene: TRBJ2-1
v_gene: TRBV30
abundance: NA
d_gene: NA

CDR3nt: TGTGCCAGCAGCTTAGTGGCTAGCGGGGGGGCCCTTGTAGAGACCCAGTACTTC
CDR3aa: CASSLVASGGALVETQYF
j_gene: TRBJ2-5
v_gene: TRBV7-2
abundance: NA
d_gene: TRBD2

CDR3nt: TGTGCCAGCAGCTTAGAAGGCGGGACAGGGGTAAAACCCCTCCACTTT
CDR3aa: CASSLEGGTGVKPLHF
j_gene: TRBJ1-6
v_gene: TRBV7-2
abundance: NA
d_gene: TRBD1

CDR3nt: TGTGCCAGCAGCCCACAAGGGGGGGTGAATGGCGCCTTC
CDR3aa: CASSPQGGVNGAF
j_gene: TRBJ1-2
v_gene: TRBV7-9
abundance: few
d_gene: NA

CDR3nt: TGTGCCAGCAGCTTCGGGAGGGACACTGAAGCTTTCTTT
CDR3aa: CASSFGRDTEAFF
j_gene: TRBJ1-1
v_gene: TRBV7-8
abundance: NA
d_gene: NA

CDR3nt: TGCGCCAGCAGCTTGTTCGGGCCCGGGGTGATAAGTACTGACAATGAGCAGTTCTTC
CDR3aa: CASSLFGPGVISTDNEQFF
j_gene: TRBJ2-1
v_gene: TRBV5-1
abundance: NA
d_gene: NA

CDR3nt: TGTGCCAGCAGCCAACTTACAGTTGGCGAGCAGTACTTC
CDR3aa: CASSQLTVGEQYF
j_gene: TRBJ2-7
v_gene: TRBV5-5
abundance: few
d_gene: NA

CDR3nt: TGCGCCAGCAGCCGGGAGGACAGGATGAACACTGAAGCTTTCTTT
CDR3aa: CASSREDRMNTEAFF
j_gene: TRBJ1-1
v_gene: TRBV4-3
abundance: NA
d_gene: TRBD1

CDR3nt: TGTGCCTGGAGCCCCCGGGACAGGGGTTTAGGAGAGCAGTACTTC
CDR3aa: CAWSPRDRGLGEQYF
j_gene: TRBJ2-7
v_gene: TRBV30
abundance: NA
d_gene: TRBD1